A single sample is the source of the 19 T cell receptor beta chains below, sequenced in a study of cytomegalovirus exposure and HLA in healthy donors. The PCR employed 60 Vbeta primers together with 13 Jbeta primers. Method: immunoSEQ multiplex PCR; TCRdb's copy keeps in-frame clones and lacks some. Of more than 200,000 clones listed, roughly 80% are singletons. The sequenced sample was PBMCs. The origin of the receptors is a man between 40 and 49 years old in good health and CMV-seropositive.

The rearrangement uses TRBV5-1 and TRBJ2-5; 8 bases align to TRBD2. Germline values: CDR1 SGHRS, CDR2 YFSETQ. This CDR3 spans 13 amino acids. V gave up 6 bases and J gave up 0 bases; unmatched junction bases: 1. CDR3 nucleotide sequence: TGCGCCAGCACACTAGCGGACCAAGAGACCCAGTACTTC. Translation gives CASTLADQETQYF.

In nucleotides, the CDR3 is TGTGCCAGCTCATCAGGGGATTATACAGATACGCAGTATTTT. It specifies CASSSGDYTDTQYF. This rearrangement joins TRBV18 to TRBJ2-3; maybe TRBD1 (6 bases). The CDR3 contains 14 residues. V lost 5 bases to trimming and J lost 3 bases, with 12 bases between them. Germline V gene lookup returns CDR1 KGHSH and CDR2 LQKENI.

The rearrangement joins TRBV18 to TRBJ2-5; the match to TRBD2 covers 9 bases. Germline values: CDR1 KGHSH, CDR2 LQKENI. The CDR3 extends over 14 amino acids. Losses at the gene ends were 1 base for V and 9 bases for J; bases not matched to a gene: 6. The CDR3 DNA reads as TGTGCCAGCTCACCACAAGCGGGGGGTCTCCCCCAGTACTTC. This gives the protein CASSPQAGGLPQYF.

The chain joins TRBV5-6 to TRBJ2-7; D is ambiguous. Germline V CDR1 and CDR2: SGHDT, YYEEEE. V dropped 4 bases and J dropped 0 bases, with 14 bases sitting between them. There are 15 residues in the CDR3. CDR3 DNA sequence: TGTGCCAGCAGCCTGCAGCCTAGTCTCTCCTACGAGCAGTACTTC. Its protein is CASSLQPSLSYEQYF.

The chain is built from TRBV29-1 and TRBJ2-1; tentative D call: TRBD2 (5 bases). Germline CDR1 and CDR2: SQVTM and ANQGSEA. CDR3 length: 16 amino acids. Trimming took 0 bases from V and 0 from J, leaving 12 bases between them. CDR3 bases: TGCAGCGTTGAAGATCCGCTGGGGAGCTCCTACAATGAGCAGTTCTTC. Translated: CSVEDPLGSSYNEQFF.

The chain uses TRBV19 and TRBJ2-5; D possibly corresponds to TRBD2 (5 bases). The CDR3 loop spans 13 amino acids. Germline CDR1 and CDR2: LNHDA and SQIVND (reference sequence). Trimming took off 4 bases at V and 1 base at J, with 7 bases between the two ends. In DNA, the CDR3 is TGTGCCAGTAGTACAGGACTCCAAGAGACCCAGTACTTC. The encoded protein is CASSTGLQETQYF.

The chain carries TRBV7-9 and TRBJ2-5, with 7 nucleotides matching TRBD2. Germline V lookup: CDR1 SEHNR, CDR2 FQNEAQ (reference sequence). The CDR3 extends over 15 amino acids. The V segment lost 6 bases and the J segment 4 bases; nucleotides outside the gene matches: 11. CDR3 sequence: CASRLRTSPGETQYF. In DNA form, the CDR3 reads TGTGCCAGCAGGTTACGGACTAGTCCCGGAGAGACCCAGTACTTC. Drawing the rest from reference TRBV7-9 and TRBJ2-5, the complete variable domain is DTGVSQNPRHKITKRGQNVTFRCDPISEHNRLYWYRQTLGQGPEFLTYFQNEAQLEKSRLLSDRFSAERPKGSFSTLEIQRTEQGDSAMYLCASRLRTSPGETQYFGPGTRLLVL.

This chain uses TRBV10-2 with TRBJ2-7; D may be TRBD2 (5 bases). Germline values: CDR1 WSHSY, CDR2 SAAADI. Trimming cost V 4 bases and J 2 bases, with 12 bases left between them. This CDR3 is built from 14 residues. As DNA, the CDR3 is TGCGCCAGCAGTGGACGGGATCCCACCTACGAGCAGTACGTC. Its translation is CASSGRDPTYEQYV.

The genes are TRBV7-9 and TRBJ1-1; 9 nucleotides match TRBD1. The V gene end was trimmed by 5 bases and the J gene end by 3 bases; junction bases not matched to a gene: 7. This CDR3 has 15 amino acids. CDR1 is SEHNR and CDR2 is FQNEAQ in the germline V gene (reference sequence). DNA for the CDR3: TGTGCCAGCAGCCGAACGGACAGGGGACACACTGAAGCTTTCTTT. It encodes CASSRTDRGHTEAFF.

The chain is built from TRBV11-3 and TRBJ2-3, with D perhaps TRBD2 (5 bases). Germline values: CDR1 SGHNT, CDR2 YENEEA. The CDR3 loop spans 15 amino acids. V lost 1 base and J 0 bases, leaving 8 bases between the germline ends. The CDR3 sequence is CASSLGGSSTDTQYF. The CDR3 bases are TGTGCCAGCAGCTTAGGTGGGAGTAGCACAGATACGCAGTATTTT. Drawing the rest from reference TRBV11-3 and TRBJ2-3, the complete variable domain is EAGVVQSPRYKIIEKKQPVAFWCNPISGHNTLYWYLQNLGQGPELLIRYENEEAVDDSQLPKDRFSAERLKGVDSTLKIQPAELGDSAVYLCASSLGGSSTDTQYFGPGTRLTVL.

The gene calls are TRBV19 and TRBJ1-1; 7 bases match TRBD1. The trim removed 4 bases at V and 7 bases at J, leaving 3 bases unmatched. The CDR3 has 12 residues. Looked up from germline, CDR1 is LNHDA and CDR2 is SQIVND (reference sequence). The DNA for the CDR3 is TGTGCCAGTAGTACTGGGACAGTTGAAGCTTTCTTT. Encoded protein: CASSTGTVEAFF.

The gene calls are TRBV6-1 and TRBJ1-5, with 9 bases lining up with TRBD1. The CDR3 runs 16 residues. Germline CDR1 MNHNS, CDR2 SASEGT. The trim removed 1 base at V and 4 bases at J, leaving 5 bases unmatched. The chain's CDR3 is CASSEDPGQGNQPQHF. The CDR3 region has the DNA TGTGCCAGCAGTGAAGACCCGGGACAGGGAAATCAGCCCCAGCATTTT.

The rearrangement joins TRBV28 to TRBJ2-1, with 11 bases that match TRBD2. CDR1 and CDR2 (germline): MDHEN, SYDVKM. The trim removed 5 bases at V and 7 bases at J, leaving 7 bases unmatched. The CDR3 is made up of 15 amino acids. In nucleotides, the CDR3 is TGTGCCAGCAGTCCCCTAGCGGGAGGAGTAAATGAGCAGTTCTTC. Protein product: CASSPLAGGVNEQFF.

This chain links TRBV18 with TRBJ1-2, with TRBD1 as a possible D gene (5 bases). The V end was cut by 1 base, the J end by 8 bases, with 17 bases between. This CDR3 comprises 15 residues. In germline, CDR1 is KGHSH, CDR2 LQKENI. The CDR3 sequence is CASSPQGVGTDGYTF. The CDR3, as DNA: TGTGCCAGCTCACCACAAGGGGTCGGCACCGACGGCTACACCTTC.

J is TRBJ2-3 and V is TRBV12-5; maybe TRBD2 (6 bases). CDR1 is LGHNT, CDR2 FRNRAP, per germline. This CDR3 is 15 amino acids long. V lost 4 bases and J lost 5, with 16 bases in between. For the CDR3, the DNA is TGTGCTAGTGGTTCAGTAGCGGACCCCAGAGATACGCAGTATTTT. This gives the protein CASGSVADPRDTQYF.

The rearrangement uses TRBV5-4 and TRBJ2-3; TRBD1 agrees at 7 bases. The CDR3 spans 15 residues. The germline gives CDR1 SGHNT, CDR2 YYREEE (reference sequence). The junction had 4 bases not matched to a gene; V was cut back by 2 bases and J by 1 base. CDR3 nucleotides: TGTGCCAGCAGCTTTTACAGGGGAGGCACAGATACGCAGTATTTT. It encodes CASSFYRGGTDTQYF. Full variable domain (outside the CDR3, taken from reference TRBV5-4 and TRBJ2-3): ETGVTQSPTHLIKTRGQQVTLRCSSQSGHNTVSWYQQALGQGPQFIFQYYREEENGRGNFPPRFSGLQFPNYSSELNVNALELDDSALYLCASSFYRGGTDTQYFGPGTRLTVL.

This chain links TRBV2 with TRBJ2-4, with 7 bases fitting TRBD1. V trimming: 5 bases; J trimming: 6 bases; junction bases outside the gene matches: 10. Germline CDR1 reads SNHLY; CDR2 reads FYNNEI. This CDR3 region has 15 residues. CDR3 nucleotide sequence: TGTGCCAGCAGTCCATGGGGGACAGAGGCAAACATTCAGTACTTC. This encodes CASSPWGTEANIQYF.

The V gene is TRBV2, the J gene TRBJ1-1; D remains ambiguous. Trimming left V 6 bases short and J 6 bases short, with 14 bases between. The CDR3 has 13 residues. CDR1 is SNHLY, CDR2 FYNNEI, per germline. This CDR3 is CASRGDGRAEAFF. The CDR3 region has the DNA TGTGCCAGCAGGGGAGACGGTAGGGCTGAAGCTTTCTTT.

The CDR3 here is CATSRDDRERTDTQYF. In DNA form, the CDR3 reads TGTGCCACCAGCAGAGATGACCGGGAGAGGACAGATACGCAGTATTTT. This chain connects TRBV15 to TRBJ2-3; perhaps TRBD2 as D (6 bases). Trimming stripped 0 bases from V and 3 bases from J, with 13 bases between. CDR1 LNHNV and CDR2 YYDKDF come from the germline V gene (reference sequence). The CDR3 spans 16 residues.